This T cell receptor beta chain was sequenced during a study of shared clonotypes between healthy human individuals. Terminally differentiated effector memory CD45RA+ cells were left out of the naive CD8 fraction, which was CD45RO-negative and positively selected for CCR7. With 5 bases clipped from V and 6 bases from J, the junction kept 7 bases outside the gene matches. This CDR3 is built from 14 residues. The germline V gene encodes CDR1 MNHEY and CDR2 SVGAGI. Method: immunoSEQ multiplex PCR; TCRdb's copy keeps in-frame clones and lacks some. The data hold under 600,000 clones, with roughly 98% observed a single time.

This chain joins TRBV6-5 and TRBJ1-5, with 7 bases aligning to TRBD1. The source is a man younger than 45 in good health. Specimen: naive CD8+ T cells sorted from blood. In nucleotides, the CDR3 is TGTGCCAGCAGTATGCAGGGGGGTTTTCAGCCCCAGCATTTT. Its translation is CASSMQGGFQPQHF.